The TCR beta chain described here comes from a study of cytomegalovirus exposure and HLA in healthy donors. The study, taken as a whole, reports: Later analysis identified a missense DCLRE1C variant that was linked to TCR beta V- and J-gene trimming. The authors listed roughly 150 TCR beta chains as cytomegalovirus-associated. Sequencing depth across donors, presence/absence analyses assumed, was roughly uniform.

V lost 4 bases and J lost 5; bases outside the gene matches: 10. CDR3 size: 15 residues. Germline V gene lookup returns CDR1 MNHEY and CDR2 SMNVEV (reference sequence). Vbeta (60) and Jbeta (13) primers were used in the PCR. The protocol was immunoSEQ multiplex PCR, while the TCRdb copy is restricted to in-frame clones and leaves out a portion. The sample lists 90,000 to 130,000 clones; around 80% were seen once. Among the donors, all were healthy bone marrow donors. A remark on this clone: Its antigen is not identified.

The clonotype was recovered from a man in his thirties or forties in good health and CMV-seropositive. The V and J genes are TRBV27 and TRBJ1-2, with 7 bases fitting TRBD1. Specimen: PBMCs. This CDR3 is CASSYRDSSGYGYTF. CDR3 in DNA: TGTGCCAGCAGTTATCGGGACAGTTCGGGGTATGGCTACACCTTC.